The 25 T cell receptor beta chains below all came from one sample that was sequenced in a study of control samples from healthy donors and cancer patients. The data were produced by immunoSEQ multiplex PCR, yet TCRdb's version contains in-frame clones alone and is incomplete. The table lists tens of thousands of clones, approximately 91% of them singletons. Sequencing input: PBMCs. These receptors were collected from a man between 45 and 60 years old with head and neck cancer.

On this clone itself: Within the sample, other DNA sequences also encode this same CDR3. V and J are TRBV7-2 and TRBJ2-3; tentatively, D is TRBD2 (6 bases). V dropped 5 bases and J dropped 1 base, with 13 bases sitting between them. The V gene's germline CDR1 is SGHTA and CDR2 FQGNSA. The CDR3 length is 15 residues. The CDR3 DNA follows: TGTGCCAGCAGCCTTGGGTTAGCGGGCACAGATACGCAGTATTTT. This codes for CASSLGLAGTDTQYF.

The J gene is TRBJ1-2, the V gene TRBV12-3 or TRBV12-4; D perhaps matches TRBD1 (5 bases). Between the trimmed V and J ends, which lost 5 bases and 10 bases, there was a span of 11 bases. The CDR3 consists of 11 residues. CDR3 sequence (DNA): TGTGCCAGCAGTGAAAGCAGGGCCTACACCTTC. This gives the protein CASSESRAYTF.

The chain recombines TRBV7-8 with TRBJ1-1; unclear D gene. Germline CDR1 reads SGHVS; CDR2 reads FQNEAQ. Trimming took off 3 bases at V and 0 bases at J, with 8 bases between the two ends. The CDR3 has 14 residues. CDR3 loop: CASSFLGMNTEAFF. For the CDR3, the DNA is TGTGCCAGCAGCTTTTTGGGAATGAACACTGAAGCTTTCTTT.

The V and J genes are TRBV7-2 and TRBJ2-5; TRBD1 matches 8 bases. V lost 4 bases and J lost 2; bases outside the gene matches: 18. CDR1 and CDR2 (germline): SGHTA, FQGNSA. This CDR3 has 19 residues. The CDR3 reads CASSSSGGWTGFWQETQYF. For the CDR3, the DNA is TGTGCCAGCAGCTCCAGTGGGGGGTGGACAGGGTTTTGGCAAGAGACCCAGTACTTC.

The chain has TRBV23-1 and TRBJ2-7; the match to TRBD1 covers 7 bases. TRBV23-1 is marked as an open reading frame, function uncertain. Trimming removed 6 bases from V and 7 bases from J; junction bases left unmatched: 6. The CDR3 length is 12 residues. This CDR3 reads CASRGDRSEQYF. CDR3 DNA: TGCGCCAGCAGAGGGGACAGATCGGAGCAGTACTTC.

The chain carries TRBV5-6 and TRBJ2-7; D remains unclear. V was shortened by 1 base and J by 7 bases, with 9 bases between the two germline ends. Germline V gene lookup returns CDR1 SGHDT and CDR2 YYEEEE. This CDR3 comprises 12 residues. CDR3 sequence: CASSLFRREQYF. The CDR3 DNA reads TGTGCCAGCAGCTTGTTCAGAAGAGAGCAGTACTTC.

The chain links TRBV6-6 to TRBJ2-5; tentatively, D is TRBD2 (6 bases). V gave up 10 bases and J gave up 2 bases, with 14 bases separating them. CDR3 size: 13 residues. From germline, CDR1 is MNHNY and CDR2 SVGAGI (reference sequence). This CDR3 is CATFRELQETQYF. For the CDR3, the DNA is TGTGCCACCTTTCGGGAGCTTCAAGAGACCCAGTACTTC.

V gene TRBV29-1 combines with J gene TRBJ2-7, with 10 bases aligning to TRBD1. Germline CDR1 and CDR2: SQVTM and ANQGSEA. The length of the CDR3 is 13 residues. J lost 5 bases, V lost 5 bases, and 6 bases had no gene match. CDR3 DNA sequence: TGCAGCGTTCGAGGGGACAGGGGCGACGAGCAGTACTTC. The encoded protein is CSVRGDRGDEQYF.

The chain is built from TRBV5-1 and TRBJ2-1, with D uncertain. V lost 0 bases and J lost 6, with 7 bases in between. CDR3 length: 13 residues. Germline CDR1 reads SGHRS; CDR2 reads YFSETQ. CDR3 coding DNA: TGCGCCAGCAGCTTGGAAACCGGCAATGAGCAGTTCTTC. Encoded protein: CASSLETGNEQFF.

The CDR3 is CASSESGTSGIQGQYF. In DNA, the CDR3 is TGCGCCAGCAGTGAGTCCGGGACTAGCGGGATTCAGGGGCAGTACTTC. The J gene is TRBJ2-7, the V gene TRBV10-1; 13 bases align to TRBD2. The CDR3 is 16 amino acids. CDR1 and CDR2 (germline): WNHNN, SYGVQD (reference sequence). V lost 0 bases, J lost 9 bases, and 8 bases stayed unmatched.

The chain is built from TRBV5-4 and TRBJ2-5; TRBD1 aligns across 7 bases. J gave up 5 bases and V 2 bases, and 3 bases lay outside the gene matches. The CDR3 consists of 13 residues. Looked up from germline, CDR1 is SGHNT and CDR2 is YYREEE (reference sequence). This CDR3 reads CASSFARGETQYF. The CDR3 region has the DNA TGTGCCAGCAGCTTCGCCAGGGGGGAGACCCAGTACTTC.

The CDR3 nucleotides read TGTGCCAGCAGCTTAAGACTAGCGGGACTGGCAGATACGCAGTATTTT. Residues: CASSLRLAGLADTQYF. The chain combines TRBV7-2 with TRBJ2-3; 11 nucleotides align to TRBD2. Germline V CDR1 and CDR2: SGHTA, FQGNSA. The trim removed 2 bases at V and 4 bases at J, leaving 5 bases unmatched. CDR3 size: 16 residues.

V and J are TRBV5-1 and TRBJ1-1, with 8 bases that match TRBD1. This CDR3 is 14 amino acids long. CDR1 is SGHRS, CDR2 YFSETQ, per germline. Trimming took 4 bases from V and 5 from J; bases not matched to a gene: 7. DNA of the CDR3: TGCGCCAGCAGCATCGGACAGGGTGGGACTGAAGCTTTCTTT. It codes for CASSIGQGGTEAFF.

The V call is TRBV21-1, the J call TRBJ1-1; the table's D call, TRBD1, has no DNA check behind it. TRBV21-1 is a documented pseudogene. The CDR3 has 14 amino acids. This chain's CDR3 is CASSREDRSTEAFF. The DNA for the CDR3 is TGTGCCAGCAGCAGAGAGGACAGAAGCACTGAAGCTTTCTTT.

J is TRBJ2-7 and V is TRBV28, with D possibly TRBD2 on 6 matching bases. V was shortened by 10 bases and J by 3 bases, with 19 bases between the two germline ends. The CDR3 is 14 amino acids. The germline V gene encodes CDR1 MDHEN and CDR2 SYDVKM. The CDR3 coding sequence is TGTGCCACCACGGGCTCCCTGGGAGGCTACGAGCAGTACTTC. As protein: CATTGSLGGYEQYF. Supplemented by reference TRBV28 and TRBJ2-7, the full variable domain reads DVKVTQSSRYLVKRTGEKVFLECVQDMDHENMFWYRQDPGLGLRLIYFSYDVKMKEKGDIPEGYSVSREKKERFSLILESASTNQTSMYLCATTGSLGGYEQYFGPGTRLTVT.

The chain recombines TRBV7-6 with TRBJ2-5, with D perhaps being TRBD1 or TRBD2 (5 bases each). Germline V gene sequence: CDR1 SGHVS, CDR2 FNYEAQ. This CDR3 is 14 amino acids long. V was clipped by 1 base and J by 5 bases, with 11 bases between them. The CDR3 loop is CASSLGVGTETQYF. CDR3 nucleotide sequence: TGTGCCAGCAGCTTAGGAGTCGGGACGGAGACCCAGTACTTC.

The CDR3 bases are TGTGCCACCAGCAGAGGGGGCAGGGGGGCGAACACTGAAGCTTTCTTT. Its translation is CATSRGGRGANTEAFF. This chain joins TRBV15 and TRBJ1-1, with TRBD1 identical over 7 bases. With 1 base clipped from V and 1 base from J, the junction kept 6 bases outside the gene matches. CDR1 is LNHNV, CDR2 YYDKDF, per germline (reference sequence). The CDR3 runs to 16 residues.

The chain uses TRBV15 and TRBJ2-2, with TRBD2 identical over 12 bases. Trimming cost V 3 bases and J 4 bases; bases outside gene matches: 9. Germline V gene lookup returns CDR1 LNHNV and CDR2 YYDKDF (reference sequence). This CDR3 comprises 18 residues. This CDR3 is CATSSSLAGGPITGELFF. The CDR3 DNA follows: TGTGCCACCAGCAGTTCCCTAGCGGGGGGGCCGATCACCGGGGAGCTGTTTTTT. Supplemented by reference TRBV15 and TRBJ2-2, the full variable domain reads DAMVIQNPRYQVTQFGKPVTLSCSQTLNHNVMYWYQQKSSQAPKLLFHYYDKDFNNEADTPDNFQSRRPNTSFCFLDIRSPGLGDTAMYLCATSSSLAGGPITGELFFGEGSRLTVL.

The chain has TRBV10-3 and TRBJ2-7; maybe TRBD2 (6 bases). The CDR3 extends over 14 amino acids. Deletions cut 10 bases from V and 4 bases from J, with 20 bases between. CDR1 is ENHRY and CDR2 is SYGVKD in the germline V gene. CDR3 region: CATRDGQGGYEQYF. The CDR3 region has the DNA TGTGCCACACGGGACGGGCAGGGAGGATACGAGCAGTACTTC.

This chain joins TRBV9 and TRBJ2-7; D remains unclear. This CDR3 contains 14 residues. The V end lost 4 bases, the J end lost 0 bases, and 11 bases lay between the germline ends. Germline CDR1 is SGDLS and CDR2 is YYNGEE. The CDR3 reads CASSLLPHSYEQYF. In DNA, the CDR3 is TGTGCCAGCAGCCTCCTCCCCCACTCCTACGAGCAGTACTTC.

This clone has a single count. The rearrangement links TRBV18 to TRBJ1-2; D may be TRBD1 (6 bases). V was cut by 0 bases and J by 2 bases, with 10 bases left in between. CDR3 length: 15 residues. Germline CDR1 KGHSH, CDR2 LQKENI. CDR3: CASSPPGTGNYGYTF. CDR3 in DNA: TGTGCCAGCTCACCACCGGGCACAGGGAACTATGGCTACACCTTC. Full variable domain (remainder filled in from reference TRBV18 and TRBJ1-2): NAGVMQNPRHLVRRRGQEARLRCSPMKGHSHVYWYRQLPEEGLKFMVYLQKENIIDESGMPKERFSAEFPKEGPSILRIQQVVRGDSAAYFCASSPPGTGNYGYTFGSGTRLTVV.

The chain recombines TRBV5-1 with TRBJ1-1; no firm D call. The CDR3 is made up of 16 amino acids. V was trimmed by 3 bases and J by 0 bases, leaving 15 bases between them. Germline CDR1 SGHRS, CDR2 YFSETQ. Here the CDR3 DNA reads TGCGCCAGCAGCTATCTGGGTTCACCAATGAACACTGAAGCTTTCTTT. This translates into CASSYLGSPMNTEAFF.

The genes are TRBV15 and TRBJ1-5; possibly TRBD1 for D (5 bases). This CDR3 region has 17 residues. The germline V gene has CDR1 LNHNV and CDR2 YYDKDF (reference sequence). The ends were cut back, 0 bases at V and 4 bases at J, with 16 bases in the middle. The CDR3 loop is CATSRDRGSGVNQPQHF. CDR3 bases: TGTGCCACCAGCAGAGATCGGGGGAGTGGCGTAAATCAGCCCCAGCATTTT.

The count of this clone is one. This chain links TRBV2 with TRBJ2-2, with unresolved D. The CDR3 has 17 residues. The V and J ends lost 4 bases and 0 bases respectively, with 15 bases between them. Germline V gives CDR1 SNHLY, CDR2 FYNNEI. CDR3 protein: CASSALGDVSNTGELFF. The CDR3 DNA reads TGTGCCAGCAGTGCATTAGGTGACGTATCGAACACCGGGGAGCTGTTTTTT.

The chain is built from TRBV5-1 and TRBJ2-2; 7 nucleotides align to TRBD1. V trimming: 1 base; J trimming: 0 bases; junction bases outside the gene matches: 3. The CDR3 contains 16 residues. CDR1 and CDR2 from the germline V gene are SGHRS and YFSETQ. The CDR3 spells CASSLRDRANTGELFF. The CDR3 DNA reads TGCGCCAGCAGCTTGAGGGACAGAGCGAACACCGGGGAGCTGTTTTTT.